The 28 T cell receptor beta chains listed next were all sequenced from one sample in a study of cytomegalovirus exposure and HLA in healthy donors. PCR involved 60 Vbeta and 13 Jbeta primers. The protocol was immunoSEQ multiplex PCR, while the TCRdb copy is restricted to in-frame clones and leaves out a portion. The table lists around 160,000 clones, over 65% of them singletons, with 13% in the top ten. Sequenced input: PBMCs. The receptors stem from a man aged 35-49 years in good health and CMV-seropositive.

CDR3 coding DNA: TGCGCCAGCAGCTTGCATTCAGGCCCCTACGAGCAGTACTTC. Protein product: CASSLHSGPYEQYF. The chain joins TRBV5-1 to TRBJ2-7, with unresolved D. The CDR3 extends over 14 amino acids. In germline, CDR1 is SGHRS, CDR2 YFSETQ. Trimming took 1 base from V and 2 from J, leaving 10 bases between them. Filled out from reference TRBV5-1 and TRBJ2-7, the complete variable domain reads KAGVTQTPRYLIKTRGQQVTLSCSPISGHRSVSWYQQTPGQGLQFLFEYFSETQRNKGNFPGRFSGRQFSNSRSEMNVSTLELGDSALYLCASSLHSGPYEQYFGPGTRLTVT.

The rearrangement joins TRBV29-1 to TRBJ2-7; TRBD1 is a possible D gene (7 bases). Germline V lookup: CDR1 SQVTM, CDR2 ANQGSEA. The CDR3 consists of 14 residues. The V end was cut by 5 bases, the J end by 0 bases, with 14 bases between. The CDR3 loop is CSVQGGRSSYEQYF. CDR3 sequence (DNA): TGCAGCGTTCAGGGGGGCAGGAGCTCCTACGAGCAGTACTTC.

This clone was seen just once. The gene calls are TRBV29-1 and TRBJ1-1; D gene ambiguous. Trimming shortened V by 4 bases and J by 4 bases, and 16 bases separated the two germline ends. CDR1 SQVTM and CDR2 ANQGSEA come from the germline V gene. The CDR3 covers 14 residues. This chain's CDR3 is CSVGIALRGTEAFF. The CDR3 DNA reads TGCAGCGTTGGGATCGCCCTTCGGGGCACTGAAGCTTTCTTT.

The chain carries TRBV2 and TRBJ1-2, with 7 nucleotides matching TRBD1. Per the germline V gene, CDR1 is SNHLY and CDR2 is FYNNEI. The CDR3 runs 15 residues. V lost 3 bases, J lost 8 bases, and 12 bases stayed unmatched. Here the CDR3 DNA reads TGTGCCAGCAGTGATATAGGGGGCGAAATTCAAGGCTACACCTTC. Translated: CASSDIGGEIQGYTF.

This chain uses TRBV7-8 with TRBJ2-2; D gene uncertain. The CDR3 has 15 amino acids. Per germline, CDR1 SGHVS and CDR2 FQNEAQ. The ends were cut back, 1 base at V and 4 bases at J, with 10 bases in the middle. In nucleotides, the CDR3 is TGTGCCAGCAGCTTAGGCGGTAGCTCCACCGGGGAGCTGTTTTTT. Protein: CASSLGGSSTGELFF.

The chain uses TRBV28 and TRBJ1-2, with D hard to call. The germline V gene encodes CDR1 MDHEN and CDR2 SYDVKM. This CDR3 spans 14 amino acids. V dropped 2 bases and J dropped 1 base, with 8 bases sitting between them. DNA of the CDR3: TGTGCCAGCAGTTTAGTGGGAGATAACTATGGCTACACCTTC. As protein: CASSLVGDNYGYTF.

The V gene is TRBV13, the J gene TRBJ2-1; the match to TRBD2 covers 7 bases. CDR3 size: 14 residues. Trimming took 8 bases from V and 4 from J; bases not matched to a gene: 8. Looked up from germline, CDR1 is PRHDT and CDR2 is FYEKMQ (reference sequence). The CDR3 bases are TGTGCCAGCTCGCGGGAGCGGTATTACAATGAGCAGTTCTTC. This encodes CASSRERYYNEQFF.

This sequence joins TRBV11-3 and TRBJ2-3, with 8 bases that match TRBD2. The CDR3 extends over 17 amino acids. Germline V gene data show CDR1 as SGHNT and CDR2 as YENEEA. Losses at the gene ends were 0 bases for V and 3 bases for J; bases not matched to a gene: 8. The CDR3 DNA is TGTGCCAGCAGCTTAGATCCCAGCGGGAGTGGGACAGATACGCAGTATTTT. Amino acid sequence: CASSLDPSGSGTDTQYF.

The chain couples TRBV11-1 to TRBJ2-7; 10 bases are a match to TRBD2. Germline CDR1 reads SGHAT; CDR2 reads FQDESV (reference sequence). CDR3 length: 15 amino acids. Trimming removed 5 bases from V and 3 bases from J; junction bases left unmatched: 7. The CDR3 is CASSDSGRVLYEQYF. The CDR3 DNA reads as TGTGCCAGCAGCGACAGCGGGAGGGTTCTCTACGAGCAGTACTTC.

This clone was detected once. The rearrangement uses TRBV28 and TRBJ1-2; 9 nucleotides line up with TRBD1. After removal of 7 bases from V and 7 bases from J, the junction contained 7 bases not matched to a gene. There are 13 residues in the CDR3. The germline V gene encodes CDR1 MDHEN and CDR2 SYDVKM. The CDR3 nucleotides are TGTGCCAGCACAAACACAGGGGGCCTTGGCTACACCTTC. Residues: CASTNTGGLGYTF.

The gene calls are TRBV7-2 and TRBJ2-6; TRBD1 aligns across 10 bases. With V trimmed by 1 base and J by 3 bases, 6 bases remained unmatched. The CDR3 has 18 amino acids. Per the germline V gene, CDR1 is SGHTA and CDR2 is FQGNSA. This CDR3 is CASSLGRDRGYGANVLTF. Written as DNA, the CDR3 is TGTGCCAGCAGCTTAGGCCGGGACAGGGGATATGGGGCCAACGTCCTGACTTTC.

The chain employs TRBV28 and TRBJ1-4; D possibly corresponds to TRBD1 (6 bases). Germline CDR1 and CDR2: MDHEN and SYDVKM. V lost 4 bases and J 0 bases, leaving 15 bases between the germline ends. This CDR3 is built from 17 residues. CDR3 coding DNA: TGTGCCAGCAGTTCTCCACAGGGTCTTGCAACTAATGAAAAACTGTTTTTT. Translated: CASSSPQGLATNEKLFF. The full variable domain, rest sourced from reference TRBV28 and TRBJ1-4, is DVKVTQSSRYLVKRTGEKVFLECVQDMDHENMFWYRQDPGLGLRLIYFSYDVKMKEKGDIPEGYSVSREKKERFSLILESASTNQTSMYLCASSSPQGLATNEKLFFGSGTQLSVL.

The chain employs TRBV6-4 and TRBJ2-1, with 9 bases lining up with TRBD2. The CDR3 runs to 16 residues. The V gene end was trimmed by 4 bases and the J gene end by 8 bases; junction bases not matched to a gene: 12. Germline V gene data show CDR1 as MRHNA and CDR2 as SNTAGT. CDR3: CASSGYSGSGMDEQFF. CDR3 nucleotides: TGTGCCAGCAGTGGCTATAGCGGGAGCGGGATGGATGAGCAGTTCTTC.

V and J are TRBV14 and TRBJ1-2; D remains unclear. Germline lookup yields CDR1 SGHDN and CDR2 FVKESK. The CDR3 loop spans 14 amino acids. V shed 0 bases and J shed 3 bases, with 8 bases lying between them. The CDR3 DNA follows: TGTGCCAGCAGCCAAGATCCCAGATACTATGGCTACACCTTC. Amino acid sequence: CASSQDPRYYGYTF.

The J gene is TRBJ1-3, the V gene TRBV30; D is unclear. Trimming removed 2 bases at V and 9 bases at J, with 11 bases between. This CDR3 comprises 12 residues. Germline V gene data show CDR1 as GTSNPN and CDR2 as SVGIG (reference sequence). The CDR3 loop is CAWSSPPGTIYF. CDR3 bases: TGTGCCTGGAGTTCTCCCCCCGGCACCATATATTTT.

The chain is built from TRBV4-2 and TRBJ1-2; D unclear. Germline-derived CDR1 and CDR2 are LGHNA and YNFKEQ. V was cut by 0 bases and J by 6 bases, with 8 bases left in between. This CDR3 has 13 amino acids. In DNA form, the CDR3 reads TGTGCCAGCAGCCAAGATAGCCCGCATGGCTACACCTTC. Translated, it gives CASSQDSPHGYTF.

The chain couples TRBV19 to TRBJ1-1; D possibly corresponds to TRBD1 (6 bases). CDR1 is LNHDA and CDR2 is SQIVND in the germline V gene (reference sequence). V lost 8 bases and J 0 bases, leaving 10 bases between the germline ends. The CDR3 is made up of 13 amino acids. The CDR3 DNA reads as TGTGCCAGTGCGACAGGCATGAACACTGAAGCTTTCTTT. Translation gives CASATGMNTEAFF.

The gene calls are TRBV6-1 and TRBJ2-5, with 10 bases matching TRBD2. V lost 7 bases to trimming and J lost 11 bases; unmatched junction nucleotides: 4. The CDR3 loop spans 11 amino acids. In germline, CDR1 is MNHNS, CDR2 SASEGT. The DNA for the CDR3 is TGTGCCAGCAAGCTAGCGGGGGAGCAGTACTTC. It yields the protein CASKLAGEQYF.

The chain uses TRBV2 and TRBJ1-4; D may be TRBD1 (5 bases). The CDR3 has 14 amino acids. Trimming removed 3 bases from V and 8 bases from J, with 13 bases in between. CDR1 SNHLY and CDR2 FYNNEI come from the germline V gene. Written as DNA, the CDR3 is TGTGCCAGCAGTGAGTCCGGGGGATTCGAAAAACTGTTTTTT. Translating gives CASSESGGFEKLFF.

The rearrangement uses TRBV19 and TRBJ2-3; 12 bases line up with TRBD2. Germline V lookup: CDR1 LNHDA, CDR2 SQIVND (reference sequence). Trimming took 5 bases from V and 2 from J; bases not matched to a gene: 8. This CDR3 has 17 residues. CDR3 sequence (DNA): TGTGCCAGTAGTTCTGGACTAGCGGGAACCTCCACAGATACGCAGTATTTT. Its translation is CASSSGLAGTSTDTQYF.

The chain recombines TRBV6-1 with TRBJ1-3; no firm D call. Trimming stripped 4 bases from V and 4 bases from J, with 11 bases between. This CDR3 spans 14 amino acids. Germline V CDR1 and CDR2: MNHNS, SASEGT. CDR3 in amino acids: CASSVREAGNTIYF. As DNA, the CDR3 is TGTGCCAGCAGTGTCCGGGAGGCGGGAAACACCATATATTTT.

The V gene is TRBV10-3, the J gene TRBJ1-1; D is perhaps TRBD1 (5 bases). The V gene lost 10 bases and the J gene lost 3 bases, with 15 bases spanning the gap. The germline gives CDR1 ENHRY, CDR2 SYGVKD. This CDR3 comprises 13 residues. CDR3 nucleotide sequence: TGTGCCACCGACACCGGACACCACACTGAAGCTTTCTTT. It specifies CATDTGHHTEAFF.

The genes are TRBV9 and TRBJ2-7; 7 positions agree with TRBD1. This CDR3 has 15 amino acids. Germline V CDR1 and CDR2: SGDLS, YYNGEE. V shed 2 bases, J shed 7 bases, and the junction held 12 bases outside the gene matches. The CDR3 protein is CASSVSSTGSEEQYF. The CDR3, as DNA: TGTGCCAGCAGCGTCAGTTCGACAGGGTCCGAAGAGCAGTACTTC.

This chain joins TRBV5-1 and TRBJ1-5, with TRBD1 identical over 7 bases. Germline values: CDR1 SGHRS, CDR2 YFSETQ. Unmatched junction bases numbered 4, after V lost 4 bases and J lost 3 bases. The CDR3 has 14 residues. CDR3 nucleotide sequence: TGCGCCAGCAGCACGACAGGGCTCAATCAGCCCCAGCATTTT. This sequence encodes CASSTTGLNQPQHF.

The chain combines TRBV11-3 with TRBJ2-1; no firm D call. Per the germline V gene, CDR1 is SGHNT and CDR2 is YENEEA. The CDR3 is made up of 16 amino acids. The germline V and J ends were trimmed by 5 bases and 4 bases, with 18 bases remaining between them. The CDR3 bases are TGTGCCAGCAGCCCCCGTCAAGCATTAACTTACAATGAGCAGTTCTTC. The encoded protein is CASSPRQALTYNEQFF.

This chain links TRBV5-6 with TRBJ2-5, with 8 bases matching TRBD1. There are 14 residues in the CDR3. The V gene's germline CDR1 is SGHDT and CDR2 YYEEEE. After removal of 4 bases from V and 5 bases from J, the junction contained 7 bases not matched to a gene. CDR3 sequence (DNA): TGTGCCAGCAGCCCAGGGGGCGCCCCGGAGACCCAGTACTTC. This translates into CASSPGGAPETQYF.

J is TRBJ1-2 and V is TRBV25-1, with 7 bases matching TRBD1. Germline lookup yields CDR1 MGHDK and CDR2 SYGVNS. V shed 6 bases, J shed 4 bases, and the junction held 8 bases outside the gene matches. The CDR3 loop spans 14 amino acids. CDR3 bases: TGTGCCAGCAGATCGACAGGGATCAGCTATGGCTACACCTTC. Encoded protein: CASRSTGISYGYTF.

The rearrangement uses TRBV7-9 and TRBJ1-2, with TRBD1 identical over 9 bases. The CDR3 is made up of 15 amino acids. CDR1 and CDR2 from the germline V gene are SEHNR and FQNEAQ (reference sequence). With V trimmed by 7 bases and J by 7 bases, 13 bases remained unmatched. The CDR3 bases are TGTGCCAGCATTCAGGTGGCGACAGGGGGATTTGGCTACACCTTC. Protein sequence: CASIQVATGGFGYTF.